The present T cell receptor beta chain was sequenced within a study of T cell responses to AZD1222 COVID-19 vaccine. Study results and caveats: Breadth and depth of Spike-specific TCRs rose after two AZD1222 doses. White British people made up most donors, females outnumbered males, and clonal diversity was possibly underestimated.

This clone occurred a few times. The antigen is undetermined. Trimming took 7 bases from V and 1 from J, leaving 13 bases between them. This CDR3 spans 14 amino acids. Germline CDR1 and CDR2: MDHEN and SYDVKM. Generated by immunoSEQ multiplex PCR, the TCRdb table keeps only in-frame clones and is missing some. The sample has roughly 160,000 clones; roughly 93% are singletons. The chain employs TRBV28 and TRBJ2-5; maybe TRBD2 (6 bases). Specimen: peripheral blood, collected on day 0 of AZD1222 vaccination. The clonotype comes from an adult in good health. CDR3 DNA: TGTGCCAGCAAGCCCGGCGGGGCCCAAGAGACCCAGTACTTC. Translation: CASKPGGAQETQYF. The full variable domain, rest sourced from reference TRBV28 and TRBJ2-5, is DVKVTQSSRYLVKRTGEKVFLECVQDMDHENMFWYRQDPGLGLRLIYFSYDVKMKEKGDIPEGYSVSREKKERFSLILESASTNQTSMYLCASKPGGAQETQYFGPGTRLLVL.